Listed below are T cell receptor beta chains from one sample, sequenced in a study of technical replicates of blood from several donors. Sequencing used immunoSEQ multiplex PCR; TCRdb keeps in-frame clones, though not all of them. The sample includes approximately 89,000 clones, about 94% of them seen just once. The source material was T cells isolated from PBMCs. These receptor sequences come from a human donor in good health. Both conserved end residues are part of each CDR3.

v_gene: TRBV10-3; CDR3aa: CAISENGGEETQYF
v_gene: TRBV7-8; CDR3aa: CASSLVSGGQNNEQFF
v_gene: TRBV7-6; CDR3aa: CASSSTGAYEQYF
v_gene: TRBV19; CDR3aa: CASRGLVVYEQFF
v_gene: TRBV6-5; CDR3aa: CASSYTTQGEETQYF
v_gene: TRBV6-6; CDR3aa: CASSDRGRQPQHF
v_gene: TRBV7-9; CDR3aa: CASSSYAPGDREKLFF
v_gene: TRBV6-1; CDR3aa: CASSLQVNTGELFF
v_gene: TRBV7-7; CDR3aa: CASSLGPAGAQRDEQYF
v_gene: TRBV30; CDR3aa: CAWSPLGGANEAFF
v_gene: TRBV6-5; CDR3aa: CASSFGGSTEAFF
v_gene: TRBV6-5; CDR3aa: CASSYRQAPTVGYTF
v_gene: TRBV6-5; CDR3aa: CASRGLAGFTDTQYF
v_gene: TRBV9; CDR3aa: CASSVVSGYEAFF